The clone carrying this T cell receptor (beta chain) was detected only a few times. The data were taken from a study of blood T cell repertoires in COVID-19. At the level of the study: Samples of COVID-19 (acute and convalescent) were obtained from the United States, Italy and Spain. PBMCs, B-cell-depleted T cells, or T cells provided the cDNA or gDNA that made up the material.

The CDR3 contains 14 residues. Between the trimmed V and J ends, which lost 4 bases and 3 bases, there was a span of 11 bases. Germline CDR1 reads SGHDT; CDR2 reads YYEEEE. Patients in Seattle were enrolled during active infection, then followed longitudinally. Original analysis: The authors estimated nucleated cell counts from reference gene primer amplification. The protocol was immunoSEQ multiplex PCR, while the TCRdb copy is restricted to in-frame clones and leaves out a portion. V, J and clone size were drawn from that table, and D and trimming were deduced from the DNA. The table shows fewer than 650,000 clones, with around nine tenths occurring only once.

Sequencing input: peripheral blood. The chain has TRBV5-6 and TRBJ2-1, with D possibly TRBD2 on 5 matching bases. The TCR sequence derives from a woman between 50 and 59 years old with COVID-19, enrolled during active disease. The CDR3 nucleotides are TGTGCCAGCAGCCCTAGGACTTACTACAATGAGCAGTTCTTC. Protein sequence: CASSPRTYYNEQFF.